Presented here are 16 T cell receptor beta chains from one specimen sequenced in a study of OX40 agonist ivuxolimab in advanced cancers. Profiled with immunoSEQ multiplex PCR; TCRdb holds only in-frame clones, not every one. The sample shows over 45,000 clones, around 90% of them seen only once. The material sequenced was CD4+ or CD8+ T cells sorted from blood, taken in a trial of the OX40 agonist ivuxolimab. The receptors originated from an adult with an advanced solid tumor such as melanoma, head and neck, liver or kidney cancer.

The V and J genes are TRBV6-1 and TRBJ2-6; 8 bases line up with TRBD1. Trimming cost V 3 bases and J 1 base; bases outside gene matches: 5. Germline loops: CDR1 MNHNS, CDR2 SASEGT. The length of the CDR3 is 17 residues. CDR3 loop: CASSEAGQGSGANVLTF. CDR3 in DNA: TGTGCCAGCAGTGAGGCCGGACAGGGATCTGGGGCCAACGTCCTGACTTTC.

V and J are TRBV5-8 and TRBJ1-6; no reliable D call. The CDR3 has 19 amino acids. Per the germline V gene, CDR1 is SGHTS and CDR2 is YDEGEE. V was clipped by 0 bases and J by 0 bases, with 16 bases between them. CDR3 protein: CASSLADGPTSSYNSPLHF. The CDR3 DNA reads as TGTGCCAGCAGCTTGGCCGACGGCCCCACGAGCTCCTATAATTCACCCCTCCACTTT.

This clone has a handful of counts. This chain connects TRBV18 to TRBJ1-2; tentatively, D is TRBD1 (6 bases). Deletions cut 3 bases from V and 0 bases from J, with 11 bases between. The germline V gene encodes CDR1 KGHSH and CDR2 LQKENI. The CDR3 covers 15 residues. CDR3 DNA sequence: TGTGCCAGCTCACCCAACAGGGATTCTAACTATGGCTACACCTTC. Its protein product is CASSPNRDSNYGYTF.

The V and J genes are TRBV6-1 and TRBJ2-7; D ambiguous. Looked up from germline, CDR1 is MNHNS and CDR2 is SASEGT. Trimming pared 1 base from V and 4 bases from J, leaving 5 bases between. The CDR3 spans 12 residues. The CDR3 coding sequence is TGTGCCAGCAGTGAAGGGGATTACGAGCAGTACTTC. Translated, it gives CASSEGDYEQYF.

This rearrangement joins TRBV6-1 to TRBJ2-2; weak D call: TRBD1 (6 bases). CDR1 is MNHNS, CDR2 SASEGT, per germline. V lost 3 bases and J 2 bases, leaving 13 bases between the germline ends. The CDR3 has 16 amino acids. The CDR3 coding sequence is TGTGCCAGCAGTGACAGGACGGGACAAAACACCGGGGAGCTGTTTTTT. Its protein is CASSDRTGQNTGELFF.

The chain carries TRBV10-3 and TRBJ1-3, with D perhaps TRBD1 (6 bases). V was cut by 5 bases and J by 8 bases, with 13 bases left in between. The length of the CDR3 is 13 residues. The germline CDR1 and CDR2 sequences are ENHRY and SYGVKD. The CDR3 region has the DNA TGTGCCATCAGTTCGGGGGCAGGAGACACCATATATTTT. This sequence encodes CAISSGAGDTIYF.

This clone has only a few counts. The genes are TRBV18 and TRBJ1-2; D possibly corresponds to TRBD1 (5 bases). The germline gives CDR1 KGHSH, CDR2 LQKENI. V was pared by 2 bases and J by 3 bases, with 7 bases between. The CDR3 is 13 amino acids. DNA for the CDR3: TGTGCCAGCTCACCAGAGACAGACTATGGCTACACCTTC. It translates to CASSPETDYGYTF.

The rearrangement uses TRBV5-6 and TRBJ1-1; D might be TRBD1 (5 bases). The germline gives CDR1 SGHDT, CDR2 YYEEEE. V was pared by 6 bases and J by 3 bases, with 15 bases between. The CDR3 runs 14 residues. Written as DNA, the CDR3 is TGTGCCAGCACGATAGAGGGGCGCCACACTGAAGCTTTCTTT. The encoded protein is CASTIEGRHTEAFF.

The rearrangement uses TRBV5-3 and TRBJ1-1; the D is unclear. TRBV5-3 is known as an ORF, though its function is uncertain. The CDR3 has 12 residues. V lost 4 bases, J lost 4 bases, and 8 bases lay in between. The CDR3 loop reads CARSVVRTEAFF. CDR3 sequence (DNA): TGTGCCAGAAGCGTCGTCCGCACTGAAGCTTTCTTT.

The rearrangement joins TRBV29-1 to TRBJ2-5, with a tentative D call TRBD1 (5 bases). Germline V gene sequence: CDR1 SQVTM, CDR2 ANQGSEA. V lost 4 bases to trimming and J lost 11 bases, with 14 bases between them. The CDR3 sequence is 11 residues long. In nucleotides, the CDR3 is TGCAGCGTTGTGTCCCAGGGTAAACAGTACTTC. Translation: CSVVSQGKQYF.

The genes are TRBV6-1 and TRBJ1-4; D remains ambiguous. The germline V gene has CDR1 MNHNS and CDR2 SASEGT. CDR3 size: 13 residues. The germline V and J ends were trimmed by 11 bases and 5 bases, with 15 bases remaining between them. The CDR3 sequence is CAGRSPSNEKLFF. The CDR3, as DNA: TGTGCCGGGAGGTCCCCCTCAAATGAAAAACTGTTTTTT.

The rearrangement joins TRBV7-2 to TRBJ2-4; D is uncertain. Trimming pared 0 bases from V and 8 bases from J, leaving 8 bases between. The germline V gene encodes CDR1 SGHTA and CDR2 FQGNSA. This CDR3 contains 13 residues. CDR3 sequence (DNA): TGTGCCAGCAGCTTAGCTTATAGGGACATTCAGTACTTC. Its translation is CASSLAYRDIQYF.

The rearrangement uses TRBV30 and TRBJ1-3; 9 bases align to TRBD1. The CDR3 length is 14 residues. V lost 1 base and J lost 3; bases outside the gene matches: 1. Germline loops: CDR1 GTSNPN, CDR2 SVGIG (reference sequence). The CDR3 sequence is CAWSAGQGGNTIYF. Here the CDR3 DNA reads TGTGCCTGGAGTGCGGGACAGGGTGGAAACACCATATATTTT.

V and J are TRBV28 and TRBJ1-2; D uncertain. The germline V and J ends were trimmed by 3 bases and 7 bases, with 9 bases remaining between them. CDR3 length: 12 amino acids. In germline, CDR1 is MDHEN, CDR2 SYDVKM. The CDR3 sequence: CASSFVLGGYTF. CDR3 nucleotides: TGTGCCAGCAGTTTCGTCTTAGGTGGCTACACCTTC.

The rearrangement joins TRBV28 to TRBJ1-1; no firm D call. The CDR3 length is 12 residues. Germline lookup yields CDR1 MDHEN and CDR2 SYDVKM. Deletions cut 6 bases from V and 4 bases from J, with 9 bases between. The CDR3 DNA is TGTGCCAGCAGCCGCATGGCCACTGAAGCTTTCTTT. This codes for CASSRMATEAFF.

The chain recombines TRBV5-6 with TRBJ2-5; 7 nucleotides match TRBD2. The germline V gene has CDR1 SGHDT and CDR2 YYEEEE. This CDR3 comprises 13 residues. The V gene end was trimmed by 4 bases and the J gene end by 5 bases; junction bases not matched to a gene: 5. CDR3 DNA sequence: TGTGCCAGCAGCACGAGGGAGGGCGAGACCCAGTACTTC. It codes for CASSTREGETQYF.